These 20 T cell receptor beta chains share one sample of origin, sequenced in a study of cytomegalovirus exposure and HLA in healthy donors. The PCR ran on 60 Vbeta and 13 Jbeta primers. Assay: immunoSEQ multiplex PCR; the TCRdb copy retains only in-frame clones and omits some. The data show 50,000 to 70,000 clones, approximately 71% seen once. Sequencing input: PBMCs. The receptors derive from a middle-aged man in good health and CMV-seropositive.

The chain couples TRBV5-1 to TRBJ2-5, with D tentatively TRBD2 (7 bases). V gave up 0 bases and J gave up 1 base, with 13 bases separating them. Germline assignment: CDR1 SGHRS and CDR2 YFSETQ. The CDR3 extends over 16 amino acids. CDR3 DNA: TGCGCCAGCAGCTTGGTTGGGGGGGCCACCCAAGAGACCCAGTACTTC. Its protein is CASSLVGGATQETQYF. The whole variable domain, filled in from reference TRBV5-1 and TRBJ2-5, reads KAGVTQTPRYLIKTRGQQVTLSCSPISGHRSVSWYQQTPGQGLQFLFEYFSETQRNKGNFPGRFSGRQFSNSRSEMNVSTLELGDSALYLCASSLVGGATQETQYFGPGTRLLVL.

The chain couples TRBV7-2 to TRBJ2-2; D perhaps matches TRBD1 (6 bases). The CDR3 totals 15 residues. Deletions cut 2 bases from V and 6 bases from J, with 13 bases between. The germline gives CDR1 SGHTA, CDR2 FQGNSA. CDR3 sequence (DNA): TGTGCCAGCAGCTTAAGGGGGAGAATCTCCGGGGAGCTGTTTTTT. This sequence encodes CASSLRGRISGELFF.

With respect to this clone: This could be a read error, since a much larger clone is one nucleotide away. The genes are TRBV27 and TRBJ2-5; 13 nucleotides match TRBD2. The CDR3 sequence is 15 residues long. The V and J ends lost 5 bases and 2 bases, in that order; junction bases with no gene match: 2. CDR1 is MNHEY, CDR2 SMNVEV, per germline (reference sequence). CDR3 nucleotides: TGTGCCAGCAGTCAACTAGCGGGGGGGCAAGAGACCCAGTACTTC. It translates to CASSQLAGGQETQYF.

This chain joins TRBV7-8 and TRBJ1-5, with D possibly matching TRBD1 (6 bases). Germline CDR1 is SGHVS and CDR2 is FQNEAQ. The V end lost 2 bases, the J end lost 3 bases, and 23 bases lay between the germline ends. The CDR3 is 19 residues long. The CDR3 reads CASSLIRAPGVRVNQPQHF. As DNA, the CDR3 is TGTGCCAGCAGCTTAATTCGTGCCCCAGGGGTGAGGGTCAATCAGCCCCAGCATTTT.

This clone was recorded once. The V and J genes are TRBV25-1 and TRBJ2-2, with 9 bases matching TRBD1. Losses at the gene ends were 6 bases for V and 0 bases for J; bases not matched to a gene: 2. Germline V lookup: CDR1 MGHDK, CDR2 SYGVNS. CDR3 length: 15 residues. The CDR3 region is CASRRQGANTGELFF. CDR3 nucleotide sequence: TGTGCCAGCAGGAGACAGGGGGCGAACACCGGGGAGCTGTTTTTT.

This clone was seen only once. The chain recombines TRBV5-1 with TRBJ2-7; 8 bases agree with TRBD1. The V segment lost 4 bases and the J segment 1 base; nucleotides outside the gene matches: 7. Germline CDR1 is SGHRS and CDR2 is YFSETQ. The CDR3 totals 15 residues. The CDR3 bases are TGCGCCAGCAGCCCAGAAAGGACAGGGTCCTACGAGCAGTACTTC. This codes for CASSPERTGSYEQYF.

The chain recombines TRBV6-6 with TRBJ2-7; 8 bases map to TRBD1. The length of the CDR3 is 15 residues. In germline, CDR1 is MNHNY, CDR2 SVGAGI (reference sequence). The V gene end was trimmed by 0 bases and the J gene end by 3 bases; junction bases not matched to a gene: 4. The CDR3 region has the DNA TGTGCCAGCAGTTACTCGAGCGGACAGGGCTACGAGCAGTACTTC. It yields the protein CASSYSSGQGYEQYF.

J is TRBJ1-5 and V is TRBV6-6; no reliable D call. The CDR3 has 13 amino acids. The V end lost 10 bases, the J end lost 5 bases, and 15 bases lay between the germline ends. Germline V CDR1 and CDR2: MNHNY, SVGAGI (reference sequence). For the CDR3, the DNA is TGTGCCACGACACGAACGCCGGATCAGCCCCAGCATTTT. Translation gives CATTRTPDQPQHF.

This sequence joins TRBV9 and TRBJ1-4; the match to TRBD1 covers 8 bases. V lost 3 bases and J lost 4; bases outside the gene matches: 5. Germline V lookup: CDR1 SGDLS, CDR2 YYNGEE. This CDR3 has 15 residues. The CDR3 sequence is CASSGSGQDNEKLFF. For the CDR3, the DNA is TGTGCCAGCAGCGGGTCGGGACAGGATAATGAAAAACTGTTTTTT.

This clone was observed once. V is TRBV6-5 and J is TRBJ2-7; 8 bases align to TRBD2. The V gene's germline CDR1 is MNHEY and CDR2 SVGAGI. The CDR3 length is 16 residues. V trimming: 2 bases; J trimming: 2 bases; junction bases outside the gene matches: 8. This CDR3 reads CASSYLSGTRAYEQYF. CDR3 DNA: TGTGCCAGCAGTTACCTTTCCGGGACTAGGGCCTACGAGCAGTACTTC.

V and J are TRBV5-4 and TRBJ2-5; TRBD1 aligns across 8 bases. Per the germline V gene, CDR1 is SGHNT and CDR2 is YYREEE (reference sequence). The CDR3 is 14 residues long. The J segment lost 3 bases and the V segment lost 4 bases, leaving 5 bases of the junction unmatched. The DNA for the CDR3 is TGTGCCAGCAGCGCCCGACAGGGGAAAGAGACCCAGTACTTC. Its protein product is CASSARQGKETQYF.

Turning to this clone: Other DNA variants within this sample encode the same CDR3. V is TRBV6-1 and J is TRBJ1-5; TRBD1 matches at 8 bases. CDR3 size: 15 residues. Trimming removed 1 base from V and 2 bases from J; junction bases left unmatched: 1. The germline V gene has CDR1 MNHNS and CDR2 SASEGT. The CDR3 sequence is CASSEVGQGNQPQHF. The DNA for the CDR3 is TGTGCCAGCAGTGAAGTGGGACAGGGCAATCAGCCCCAGCATTTT.

The genes are TRBV7-2 and TRBJ1-4, with 11 bases matching TRBD1. Germline V CDR1 and CDR2: SGHTA, FQGNSA. V shed 5 bases and J 5 bases; nucleotides not matched to a gene: 10. The length of the CDR3 is 17 residues. CDR3 residues: CASSRVGQGVLNEKLFF. The CDR3 region has the DNA TGTGCCAGCAGCCGAGTGGGACAGGGGGTCCTAAATGAAAAACTGTTTTTT.

This clone was recorded many times. The genes are TRBV4-1 and TRBJ1-1, with D perhaps TRBD1 (5 bases). V dropped 3 bases and J dropped 3 bases, with 11 bases sitting between them. Germline CDR1 reads MGHRA; CDR2 reads YSYEKL. The CDR3 totals 14 residues. CDR3 amino acids: CASSHREGDTEAFF. CDR3 in DNA: TGCGCCAGCAGCCACAGGGAAGGGGACACTGAAGCTTTCTTT.

This CDR3 is CASSAGLSGDTQYF. CDR3 coding DNA: TGTGCCAGCAGCGCCGGACTCTCCGGGGATACGCAGTATTTT. The chain combines TRBV9 with TRBJ2-3; maybe TRBD2 (5 bases). Trimming took 3 bases from V and 6 from J, leaving 14 bases between them. Germline V lookup: CDR1 SGDLS, CDR2 YYNGEE. The CDR3 totals 14 residues.

This chain connects TRBV2 to TRBJ1-1, with a possible D match to TRBD1 (5 bases). Germline V gene data show CDR1 as SNHLY and CDR2 as FYNNEI. Trimming removed 7 bases from V and 5 bases from J, with 17 bases in between. This CDR3 is 14 amino acids long. The CDR3 sequence: CASTLGRGGTEAFF. The DNA for the CDR3 is TGTGCCAGCACTCTGGGCCGGGGGGGGACTGAAGCTTTCTTT. The complete variable domain, with remaining parts taken from reference TRBV2 and TRBJ1-1, reads EPEVTQTPSHQVTQMGQEVILRCVPISNHLYFYWYRQILGQKVEFLVSFYNNEISEKSEIFDDQFSVERPDGSNFTLKIRSTKLEDSAMYFCASTLGRGGTEAFFGQGTRLTVV.

Of note for this clone: The same CDR3 is also encoded by other DNA sequences in this sample. V and J are TRBV7-2 and TRBJ2-7; D call uncertain. Germline V gene sequence: CDR1 SGHTA, CDR2 FQGNSA. CDR3 size: 11 residues. V was clipped by 4 bases and J by 2 bases, with 3 bases between them. The CDR3 sequence: CASSSTYEQYF. CDR3 nucleotide sequence: TGTGCCAGCAGCTCTACCTACGAGCAGTACTTC.

The chain has TRBV2 and TRBJ1-5, with D perhaps TRBD1 (5 bases). This CDR3 is built from 14 residues. Germline V gene lookup returns CDR1 SNHLY and CDR2 FYNNEI. Trimming took off 3 bases at V and 5 bases at J, with 11 bases between the two ends. CDR3 sequence: CASSDQGLDQPQHF. CDR3 coding DNA: TGTGCCAGCAGTGATCAGGGATTGGATCAGCCCCAGCATTTT.

The rearrangement uses TRBV5-1 and TRBJ2-3; D is uncertain. V gave up 7 bases and J gave up 2 bases, with 14 bases separating them. CDR3 length: 14 residues. Germline CDR1 and CDR2: SGHRS and YFSETQ. The DNA of the CDR3 is TGCGCCAGCTGCGAGGCTGGCTTCACAGATACGCAGTATTTT. It yields the protein CASCEAGFTDTQYF. The variable domain in full, completed from reference TRBV5-1 and TRBJ2-3, reads KAGVTQTPRYLIKTRGQQVTLSCSPISGHRSVSWYQQTPGQGLQFLFEYFSETQRNKGNFPGRFSGRQFSNSRSEMNVSTLELGDSALYLCASCEAGFTDTQYFGPGTRLTVL.

CDR3 coding DNA: TGCGCCAGCAGGGACATGAACACTGAAGCTTTCTTT. This sequence encodes CASRDMNTEAFF. The chain recombines TRBV10-2 with TRBJ1-1; perhaps TRBD1 as D (5 bases). CDR3 length: 12 residues. The V end lost 6 bases, the J end lost 0 bases, and 5 bases lay between the germline ends. Germline V gene data show CDR1 as WSHSY and CDR2 as SAAADI.